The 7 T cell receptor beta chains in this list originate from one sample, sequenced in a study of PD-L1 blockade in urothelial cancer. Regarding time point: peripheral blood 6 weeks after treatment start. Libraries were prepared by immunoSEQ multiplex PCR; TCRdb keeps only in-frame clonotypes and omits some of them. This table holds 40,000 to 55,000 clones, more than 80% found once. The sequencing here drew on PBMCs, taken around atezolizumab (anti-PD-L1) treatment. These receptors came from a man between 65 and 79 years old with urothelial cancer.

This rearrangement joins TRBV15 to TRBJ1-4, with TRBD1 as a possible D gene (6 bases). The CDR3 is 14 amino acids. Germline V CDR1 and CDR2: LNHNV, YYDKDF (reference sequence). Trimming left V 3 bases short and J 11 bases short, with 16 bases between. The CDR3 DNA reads TGTGCCACCAGCAGCCCGTTGGGGGCCCCGAAACTGTTTTTT. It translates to CATSSPLGAPKLFF. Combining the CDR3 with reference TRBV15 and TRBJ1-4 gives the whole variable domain DAMVIQNPRYQVTQFGKPVTLSCSQTLNHNVMYWYQQKSSQAPKLLFHYYDKDFNNEADTPDNFQSRRPNTSFCFLDIRSPGLGDTAMYLCATSSPLGAPKLFFGSGTQLSVL.

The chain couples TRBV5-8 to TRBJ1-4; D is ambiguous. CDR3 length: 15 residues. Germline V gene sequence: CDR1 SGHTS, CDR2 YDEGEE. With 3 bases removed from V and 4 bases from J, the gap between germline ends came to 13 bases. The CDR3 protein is CASSSTGALNEKLFF. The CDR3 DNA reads TGTGCCAGCAGCTCCACCGGTGCCCTTAATGAAAAACTGTTTTTT.

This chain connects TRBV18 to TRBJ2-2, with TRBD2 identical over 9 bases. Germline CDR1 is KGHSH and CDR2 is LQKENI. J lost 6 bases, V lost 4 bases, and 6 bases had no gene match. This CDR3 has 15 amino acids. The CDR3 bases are TGTGCCAGCTCACGAACCGGGACTAGCCCCGGGGAGCTGTTTTTT. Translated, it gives CASSRTGTSPGELFF.

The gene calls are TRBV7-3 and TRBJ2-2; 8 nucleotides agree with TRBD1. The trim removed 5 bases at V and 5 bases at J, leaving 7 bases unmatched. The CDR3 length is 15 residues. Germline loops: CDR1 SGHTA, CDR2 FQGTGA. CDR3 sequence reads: CASSPFGQGTGELFF. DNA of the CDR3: TGTGCCAGCAGCCCGTTCGGACAGGGAACCGGGGAGCTGTTTTTT.

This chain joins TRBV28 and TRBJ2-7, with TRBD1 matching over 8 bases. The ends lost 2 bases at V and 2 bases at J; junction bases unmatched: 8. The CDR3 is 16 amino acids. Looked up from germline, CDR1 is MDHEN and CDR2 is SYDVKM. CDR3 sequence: CASSLHGTGRPYEQYF. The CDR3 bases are TGTGCCAGCAGTTTACATGGGACAGGAAGACCCTACGAGCAGTACTTC.

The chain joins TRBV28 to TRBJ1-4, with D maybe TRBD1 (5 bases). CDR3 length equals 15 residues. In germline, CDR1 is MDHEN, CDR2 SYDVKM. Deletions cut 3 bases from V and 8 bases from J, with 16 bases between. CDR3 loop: CASSLIQAAGEKLFF. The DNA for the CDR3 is TGTGCCAGCAGTTTGATACAGGCAGCCGGGGAAAAACTGTTTTTT.

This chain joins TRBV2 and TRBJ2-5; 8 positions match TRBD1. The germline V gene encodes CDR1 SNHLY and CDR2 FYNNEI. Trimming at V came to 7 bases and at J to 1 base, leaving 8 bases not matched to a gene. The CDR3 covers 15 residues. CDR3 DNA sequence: TGTGCCAGCAACAGCCTAACAGGGGGCCAAGAGACCCAGTACTTC. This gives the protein CASNSLTGGQETQYF.